In its sample, the clone carrying this TCR beta chain was seen once. The CDR3 totals 13 residues. Trimming removed 4 bases at V and 2 bases at J, with 10 bases between. Germline V gene data show CDR1 as SGHRS and CDR2 as YFSETQ. The entry originates in a study of T cell changes during pregnancy in multiple sclerosis. The data were produced by immunoSEQ multiplex PCR, yet TCRdb's version contains in-frame clones alone and is incomplete. The sample lists 70,000 to 100,000 clones, around 92% occurring once. The chain joins TRBV5-1 to TRBJ2-7; possibly TRBD2 for D (6 bases). This TCR was recovered from a female donor with multiple sclerosis, enrolled in a pregnancy study. The sequenced sample was peripheral blood, obtained in the third trimester of pregnancy. CDR3 in DNA: TGCGCCAGCAGCGGAGGGTTCCCCTACGAGCAGTACTTC. It is translated as CASSGGFPYEQYF.